The clone carrying this T cell receptor beta chain was detected once. The CDR3 sequence is 13 residues long. CDR1 and CDR2 from the germline V gene are SGDLS and YYNGEE. The V gene lost 0 bases and the J gene lost 5 bases, with 8 bases spanning the gap. When the RNA was reverse transcribed, random hexamers were used with an input of roughly 0.45 to 1 ug. The TCR beta CDR3 was amplified by immunoSEQ multiplex PCR across 54 Vbeta, 13 Jbeta. TCRdb analysed the immunoSEQ multiplex PCR reads with MiXCR anew, one entry per CDR3 protein. The repertoire holds about 140,000 distinct CDR3 sequences, about 94% seen once, with approximately 0.25% in the top ten. Sequencing of TCR beta was carried out in blood CD8+ and CD4+ T cells. The healthy controls were matched to patients by age and sex. TEMRA cells were FACS-enriched, unlike CD8+ and CD4+ T cells, which were negatively isolated. The entry originates in a study of CD8 T cells in Susac syndrome.

Specimen: CD8+ T cells from PBMCs. This chain links TRBV9 with TRBJ2-5; the D gene is possibly TRBD1 (5 bases). This sequence was found in a human donor in good health. This chain's CDR3 is CASSVAGIETQYF. The CDR3 DNA sequence: TGTGCCAGCAGCGTAGCAGGGATTGAGACCCAGTACTTC.